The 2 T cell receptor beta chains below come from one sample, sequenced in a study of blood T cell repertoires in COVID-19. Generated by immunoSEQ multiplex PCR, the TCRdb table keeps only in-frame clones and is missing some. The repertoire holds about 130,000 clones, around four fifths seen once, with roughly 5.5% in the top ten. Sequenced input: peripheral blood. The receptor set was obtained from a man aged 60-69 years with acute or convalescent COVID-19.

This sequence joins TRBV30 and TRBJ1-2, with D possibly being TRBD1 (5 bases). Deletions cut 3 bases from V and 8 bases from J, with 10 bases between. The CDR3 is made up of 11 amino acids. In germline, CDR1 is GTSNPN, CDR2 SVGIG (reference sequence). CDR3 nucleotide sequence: TGTGCCTGGAGGCCTGGGGGGGGCTACACCTTC. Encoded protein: CAWRPGGGYTF.

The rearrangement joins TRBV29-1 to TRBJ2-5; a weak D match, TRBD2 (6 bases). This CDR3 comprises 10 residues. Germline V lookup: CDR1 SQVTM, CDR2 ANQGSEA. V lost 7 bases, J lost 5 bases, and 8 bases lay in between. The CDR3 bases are TGCAGCGGGAGGGAGGAGACCCAGTACTTC. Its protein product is CSGREETQYF.